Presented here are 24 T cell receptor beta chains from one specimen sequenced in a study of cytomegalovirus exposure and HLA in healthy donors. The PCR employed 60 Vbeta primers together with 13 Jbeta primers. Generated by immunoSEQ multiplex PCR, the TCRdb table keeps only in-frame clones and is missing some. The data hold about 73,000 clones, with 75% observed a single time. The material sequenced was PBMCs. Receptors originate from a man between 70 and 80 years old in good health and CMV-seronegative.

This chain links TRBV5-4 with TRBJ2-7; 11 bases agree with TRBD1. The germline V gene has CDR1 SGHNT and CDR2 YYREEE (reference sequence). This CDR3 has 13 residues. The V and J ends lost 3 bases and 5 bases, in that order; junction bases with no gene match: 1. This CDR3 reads CASSSGQGDEQYF. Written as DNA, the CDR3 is TGTGCCAGCAGCTCGGGACAGGGGGACGAGCAGTACTTC.

The chain's CDR3 is CASSRYPDSHEQYF. The CDR3 DNA sequence: TGTGCCAGCAGTCGTTACCCGGACAGCCACGAGCAGTACTTC. The V gene is TRBV28, the J gene TRBJ2-7; weak D call: TRBD1 (6 bases). CDR1 MDHEN and CDR2 SYDVKM come from the germline V gene. Between the trimmed V and J ends, which lost 5 bases and 5 bases, there was a span of 16 bases. This CDR3 spans 14 amino acids.

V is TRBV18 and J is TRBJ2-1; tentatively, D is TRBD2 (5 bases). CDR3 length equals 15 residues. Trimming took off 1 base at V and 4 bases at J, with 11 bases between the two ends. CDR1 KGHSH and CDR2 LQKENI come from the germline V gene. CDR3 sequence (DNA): TGTGCCAGCTCACCACGAGCGGACGGTTACAATGAGCAGTTCTTC. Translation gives CASSPRADGYNEQFF.

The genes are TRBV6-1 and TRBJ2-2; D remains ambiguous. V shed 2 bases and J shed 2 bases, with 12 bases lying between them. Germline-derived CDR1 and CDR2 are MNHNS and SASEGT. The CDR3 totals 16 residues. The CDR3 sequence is CASSEQLPFNTGELFF. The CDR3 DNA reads TGTGCCAGCAGTGAACAACTACCTTTTAACACCGGGGAGCTGTTTTTT.

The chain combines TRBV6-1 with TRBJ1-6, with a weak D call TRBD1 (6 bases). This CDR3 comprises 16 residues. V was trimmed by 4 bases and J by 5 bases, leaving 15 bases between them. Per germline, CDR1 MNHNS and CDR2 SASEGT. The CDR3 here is CASSGETGNHNSPLHF. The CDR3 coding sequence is TGTGCCAGCAGTGGGGAGACAGGCAATCATAATTCACCCCTCCACTTT.

Written as DNA, the CDR3 is TGTGCCAGCTCAGATAGCCAGGACAGCGAGCTCTACGAGCAGTACTTC. Translated, it gives CASSDSQDSELYEQYF. The chain recombines TRBV18 with TRBJ2-7; tentative D call: TRBD1 (6 bases). There are 16 residues in the CDR3. Trimming took 5 bases from V and 3 from J, leaving 20 bases between them. The germline V gene has CDR1 KGHSH and CDR2 LQKENI.

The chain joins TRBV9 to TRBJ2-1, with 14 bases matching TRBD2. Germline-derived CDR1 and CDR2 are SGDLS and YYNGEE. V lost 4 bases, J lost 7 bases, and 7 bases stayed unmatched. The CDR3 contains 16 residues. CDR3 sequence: CASSPRTSGGLNEQFF. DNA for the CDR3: TGTGCCAGCAGCCCCCGGACTAGCGGGGGGTTGAATGAGCAGTTCTTC.

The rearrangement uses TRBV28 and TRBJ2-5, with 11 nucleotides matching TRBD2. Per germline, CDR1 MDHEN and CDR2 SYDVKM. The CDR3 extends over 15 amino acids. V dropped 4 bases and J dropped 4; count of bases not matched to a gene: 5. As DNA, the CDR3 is TGTGCCAGCAGTTCCGGGACTAGCGGATTAGAGACCCAGTACTTC. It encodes CASSSGTSGLETQYF.

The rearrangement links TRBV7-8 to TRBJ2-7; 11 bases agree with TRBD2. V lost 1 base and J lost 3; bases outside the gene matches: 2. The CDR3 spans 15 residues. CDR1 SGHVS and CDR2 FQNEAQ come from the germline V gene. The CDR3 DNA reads TGTGCCAGCAGCTTAGGTAGCGGGAGGGGCTACGAGCAGTACTTC. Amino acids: CASSLGSGRGYEQYF.

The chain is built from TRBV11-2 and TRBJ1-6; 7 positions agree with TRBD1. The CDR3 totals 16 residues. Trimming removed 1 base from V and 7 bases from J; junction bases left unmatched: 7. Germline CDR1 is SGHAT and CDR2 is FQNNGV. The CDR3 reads CASSLVMGQINSPLHF. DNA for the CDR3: TGTGCCAGCAGCTTAGTTATGGGACAGATCAATTCACCCCTCCACTTT. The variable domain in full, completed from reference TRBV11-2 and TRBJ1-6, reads EAGVAQSPRYKIIEKRQSVAFWCNPISGHATLYWYQQILGQGPKLLIQFQNNGVVDDSQLPKDRFSAERLKGVDSTLKIQPAKLEDSAVYLCASSLVMGQINSPLHFGNGTRLTVT.

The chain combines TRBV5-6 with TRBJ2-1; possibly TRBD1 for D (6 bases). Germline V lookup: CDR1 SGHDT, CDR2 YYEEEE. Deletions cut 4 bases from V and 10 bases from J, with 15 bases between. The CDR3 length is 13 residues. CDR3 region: CASSPHRAREQFF. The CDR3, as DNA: TGTGCCAGCAGCCCCCACAGGGCTAGGGAGCAGTTCTTC.

CDR3 nucleotides: TGTGCCAGCAGCACCGGACTAGCGGGGTACACCGGGGAGCTGTTTTTT. Encoded protein: CASSTGLAGYTGELFF. The rearrangement uses TRBV13 and TRBJ2-2; 12 nucleotides align to TRBD2. From germline, CDR1 is PRHDT and CDR2 FYEKMQ (reference sequence). The CDR3 spans 16 residues. V trimming: 5 bases; J trimming: 3 bases; junction bases outside the gene matches: 4.

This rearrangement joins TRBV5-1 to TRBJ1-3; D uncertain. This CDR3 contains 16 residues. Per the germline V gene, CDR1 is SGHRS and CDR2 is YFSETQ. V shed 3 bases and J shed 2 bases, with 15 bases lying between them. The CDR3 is CASSSGGGEAGNTIYF. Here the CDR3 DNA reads TGCGCCAGCAGCTCTGGAGGTGGGGAGGCTGGAAACACCATATATTTT.

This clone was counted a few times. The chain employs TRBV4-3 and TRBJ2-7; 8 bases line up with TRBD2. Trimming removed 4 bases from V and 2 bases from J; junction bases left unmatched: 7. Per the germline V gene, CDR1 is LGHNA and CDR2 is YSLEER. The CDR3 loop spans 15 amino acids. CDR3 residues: CASSPSWREAYEQYF. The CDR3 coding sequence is TGCGCCAGCAGCCCATCTTGGCGGGAGGCCTACGAGCAGTACTTC.

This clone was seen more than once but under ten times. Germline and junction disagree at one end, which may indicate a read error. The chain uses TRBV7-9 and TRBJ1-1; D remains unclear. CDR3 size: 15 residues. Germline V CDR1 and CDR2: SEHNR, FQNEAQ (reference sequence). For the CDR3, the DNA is TGTTCCAGCAGCTTAGTGGCGGCGACCGGGAATGAAGCTTTCTTT. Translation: CSSSLVAATGNEAFF.

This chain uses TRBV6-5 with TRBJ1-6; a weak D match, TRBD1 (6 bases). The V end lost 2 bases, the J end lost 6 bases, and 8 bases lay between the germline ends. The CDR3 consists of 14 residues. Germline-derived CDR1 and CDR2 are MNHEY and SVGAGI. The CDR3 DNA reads TGTGCCAGCAGTTACGCGGGGGCTAATTCACCCCTCCACTTT. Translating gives CASSYAGANSPLHF.

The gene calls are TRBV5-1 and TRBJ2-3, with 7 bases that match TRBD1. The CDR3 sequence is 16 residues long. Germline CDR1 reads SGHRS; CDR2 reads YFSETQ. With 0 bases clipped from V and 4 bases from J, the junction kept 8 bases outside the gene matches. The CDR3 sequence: CASSLATGISADTQYF. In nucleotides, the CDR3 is TGCGCCAGCAGCTTGGCGACAGGGATCAGCGCAGATACGCAGTATTTT.

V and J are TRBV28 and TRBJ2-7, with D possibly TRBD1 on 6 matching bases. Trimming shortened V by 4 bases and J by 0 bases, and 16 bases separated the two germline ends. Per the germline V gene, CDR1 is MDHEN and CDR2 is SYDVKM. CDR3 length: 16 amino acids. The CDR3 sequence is CASSSPGHRSSYEQYF. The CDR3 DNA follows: TGTGCCAGCAGTTCTCCGGGACACCGAAGCTCCTACGAGCAGTACTTC.

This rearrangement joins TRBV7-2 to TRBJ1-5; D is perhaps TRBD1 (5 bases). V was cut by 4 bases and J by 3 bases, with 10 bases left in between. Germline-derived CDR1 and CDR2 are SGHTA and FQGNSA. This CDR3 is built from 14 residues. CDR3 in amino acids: CASSSDSLNQPQHF. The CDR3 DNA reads TGTGCCAGCAGCTCAGACAGCCTCAATCAGCCCCAGCATTTT.

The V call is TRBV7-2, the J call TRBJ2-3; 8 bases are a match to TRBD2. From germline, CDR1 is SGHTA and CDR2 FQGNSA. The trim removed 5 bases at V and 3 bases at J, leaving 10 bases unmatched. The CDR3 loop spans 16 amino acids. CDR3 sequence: CASSLGGAGATDTQYF. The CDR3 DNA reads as TGTGCCAGCAGCCTCGGGGGGGCGGGAGCGACAGATACGCAGTATTTT.

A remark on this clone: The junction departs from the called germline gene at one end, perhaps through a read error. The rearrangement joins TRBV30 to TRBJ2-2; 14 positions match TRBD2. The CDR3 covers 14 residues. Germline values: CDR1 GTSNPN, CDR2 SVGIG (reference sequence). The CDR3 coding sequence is TGTGCCGGGAGGGGACTAGCGGGAGTTGGGGAGCTGTTTTTT. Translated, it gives CAGRGLAGVGELFF.

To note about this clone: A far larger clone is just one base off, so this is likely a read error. CDR3 nucleotides: TGTGCCAGCAGCCAAGATTGGCCCCCTAGCTCGTTGGGTGGCTACACCTTC. Amino acid sequence: CASSQDWPPSSLGGYTF. V is TRBV7-9 and J is TRBJ1-2; unclear D gene. The CDR3 length is 17 residues. Germline-derived CDR1 and CDR2 are SEHNR and FQNEAQ (reference sequence). V shed 5 bases and J shed 7 bases, with 26 bases lying between them.

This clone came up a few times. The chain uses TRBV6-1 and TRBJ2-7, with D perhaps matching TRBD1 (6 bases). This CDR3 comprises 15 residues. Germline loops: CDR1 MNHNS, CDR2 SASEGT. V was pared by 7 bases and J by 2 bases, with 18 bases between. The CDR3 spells CASNTEGGITYEQYF. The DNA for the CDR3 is TGTGCCAGCAACACTGAAGGGGGAATTACCTACGAGCAGTACTTC.

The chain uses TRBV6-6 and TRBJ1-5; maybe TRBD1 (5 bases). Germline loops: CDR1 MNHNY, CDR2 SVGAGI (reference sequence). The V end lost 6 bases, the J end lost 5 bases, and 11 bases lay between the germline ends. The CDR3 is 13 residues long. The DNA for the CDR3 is TGTGCCAGCAGCTACGGGGGGTATCAGCCCCAGCATTTT. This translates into CASSYGGYQPQHF.